Each of the 6 T cell receptor beta chains below was sequenced from the same sample in a study of blood T cell repertoires in COVID-19. TCRdb's copy holds only in-frame clones and misses some; the assay was immunoSEQ multiplex PCR. The sample holds hundreds of thousands of clones, roughly nine tenths seen once. The specimen was PBMCs or T cells enriched from blood (not recorded which). Receptors were obtained from a woman between 45 and 60 years old in a cohort exposed to, infected with or recovered from COVID-19 (not recorded which).

The chain combines TRBV30 with TRBJ2-3; 7 nucleotides agree with TRBD1. The CDR3 is 14 amino acids. V shed 0 bases and J 4 bases; nucleotides not matched to a gene: 4. The germline gives CDR1 GTSNPN, CDR2 SVGIG (reference sequence). CDR3 DNA: TGTGCCTGGAGTGTCGACAGGGTGGCAGATACGCAGTATTTT. Protein: CAWSVDRVADTQYF.

The V call is TRBV4-3, the J call TRBJ2-1; 9 positions agree with TRBD2. Germline V gene data show CDR1 as LGHNA and CDR2 as YSLEER. V lost 0 bases and J lost 7; bases outside the gene matches: 16. The CDR3 covers 19 residues. The DNA for the CDR3 is TGCGCCAGCAGCCAAGATCAACTCCCGGGACTAGCTAAGAGGAATGAGCAGTTCTTC. Translating gives CASSQDQLPGLAKRNEQFF.

The genes are TRBV27 and TRBJ1-5; 9 positions agree with TRBD1. The V and J ends lost 4 bases and 5 bases, in that order; junction bases with no gene match: 0. The CDR3 is made up of 13 amino acids. The germline gives CDR1 MNHEY, CDR2 SMNVEV (reference sequence). CDR3 sequence reads: CASSWDRDQPQHF. Written as DNA, the CDR3 is TGTGCCAGCAGTTGGGACAGGGATCAGCCCCAGCATTTT.

This rearrangement joins TRBV5-1 to TRBJ2-3, with 9 bases identical to TRBD2. CDR1 and CDR2 (germline): SGHRS, YFSETQ. The V segment lost 9 bases and the J segment 2 bases; nucleotides outside the gene matches: 7. The CDR3 is made up of 14 amino acids. The CDR3 reads CATRGGVLTDTQYF. The CDR3 DNA reads TGCGCCACCCGCGGGGGGGTCCTCACAGATACGCAGTATTTT.

The rearrangement links TRBV5-4 to TRBJ2-1; the match to TRBD1 covers 10 bases. In germline, CDR1 is SGHNT, CDR2 YYREEE (reference sequence). This CDR3 comprises 15 residues. V was pared by 4 bases and J by 6 bases, with 7 bases of the junction left unmatched. The CDR3 is CASSPGQGGFNEQFF. The CDR3 DNA follows: TGTGCCAGCAGCCCCGGACAGGGGGGTTTCAATGAGCAGTTCTTC.

V and J are TRBV2 and TRBJ2-2, with D uncertain. The V gene lost 8 bases and the J gene lost 4 bases, with 14 bases spanning the gap. The CDR3 length is 14 residues. Germline V gene data show CDR1 as SNHLY and CDR2 as FYNNEI. The CDR3 DNA reads TGTGCCAGCTCTCGCGTCGATCGCACCGGGGAGCTGTTTTTT. Residues: CASSRVDRTGELFF.